The entry that follows covers one T cell receptor beta chain sequence. Its antigen is still unknown. These data come from a study of T cell repertoires in cytomegalovirus infection. Whole-study results and caveats: Frequencies of public TCR beta families were cumulated, and this identified carriers of CMV plus the relevant HLA.

A single record per CDR3 protein comes from TCRdb applying MiXCR to the reads. The data show around 770,000 distinct CDR3 sequences, about 28% seen once. Germline loops: CDR1 WSHSY, CDR2 SAAADI. The CDR3 length is 11 residues. V shed 8 bases and J shed 11 bases, with 14 bases lying between them. The chain employs TRBV10-2 and TRBJ2-3; D is possibly TRBD1 (6 bases). This TCR came from a human donor in good health (CMV status not recorded). Some clones in this sample may be carry-over from other donors' samples. Sequences were derived from cultured CD8+ T cells from PBMCs, sampled from culture after CMV antigen stimulation. CDR3 region: CASGGHPLQYF. CDR3 coding DNA: TGCGCCAGCGGGGGACATCCCCTGCAGTATTTT.